This T cell receptor (beta chain) is from a study of Ad26.COV2.S vaccination and SARS-CoV-2 variants. Study as a whole: COV1001, an Ad26.COV2.S trial, supplied this vaccine-arm donor. Once, or twice with 56 days between doses, Ad26.COV2.S was given intramuscularly. Whole-study findings and limits: Reportedly, spike-specific CD8+ and CD4+ T cell responses achieved substantial breadth once vaccination had taken place. Relative to placebo recipients, vaccine recipients exhibited elevated spike-specific TCR breadth.

The CDR3 length is 16 residues. Germline trimming cut 7 bases from V and 4 bases from J; bases unmatched to any gene: 11. Germline V gene lookup returns CDR1 MNHEY and CDR2 SVGEGT. The data were produced by immunoSEQ multiplex PCR, yet TCRdb's version contains in-frame clones alone and is incomplete. This table has approximately 480,000 clones, 70% to 90% appearing once. Comments on this clone: The target antigen is unknown.

Stated treatment: over 15 received Ad26.COV2.S at low or high dose, single or two shots; about 5 received placebo; per-sample allocation not given. Vaccine and placebo recipients were sampled on day 63 after the first injection. The source was peripheral blood, collected in a trial of Ad26.COV2.S vaccine versus placebo. The receptor was isolated from a person aged 18-65 years who received the Ad26.COV2.S COVID-19 vaccine or a placebo. V usage is TRBV6-2 or TRBV6-3 and J usage is TRBJ2-1; 9 bases match TRBD2. CDR3 bases: TGTGCCAGCATCCCGGCGGGGCGGGGGGGATACAATGAGCAGTTCTTC. The encoded protein is CASIPAGRGGYNEQFF.